The T cell receptor beta chain described here comes from a study of blood T cell repertoires in COVID-19. Study as a whole: The samples span acute and convalescent COVID-19 from the United States, Italy and Spain. T cells, B-cell-depleted T cells, or PBMCs provided the cDNA or gDNA that served as material.

Followed longitudinally, the Seattle patients had been enrolled during active infection. The authors' processing: Reference gene primer amplification in the assay estimated nucleated cell counts. The repertoire was sequenced with immunoSEQ multiplex PCR; TCRdb's copy has only in-frame clones and lacks some. D and trimming were read from the DNA, whereas the V and J calls and clone size are those reported in that table. The sample contains under 250,000 clones, 75% to 85% of which appear only once. Trimming took off 4 bases at V and 3 bases at J, with 8 bases between the two ends. Per germline, CDR1 MDHEN and CDR2 SYDVKM. The CDR3 sequence is 13 residues long.

The material sequenced was peripheral blood. The rearrangement links TRBV28 to TRBJ2-3; D not certain. This receptor was identified in a man between 50 and 59 years old with COVID-19, enrolled during active disease. CDR3 nucleotide sequence: TGTGCCAGCAGTTCTGGGCAGACAGATACGCAGTATTTT. Translation: CASSSGQTDTQYF.